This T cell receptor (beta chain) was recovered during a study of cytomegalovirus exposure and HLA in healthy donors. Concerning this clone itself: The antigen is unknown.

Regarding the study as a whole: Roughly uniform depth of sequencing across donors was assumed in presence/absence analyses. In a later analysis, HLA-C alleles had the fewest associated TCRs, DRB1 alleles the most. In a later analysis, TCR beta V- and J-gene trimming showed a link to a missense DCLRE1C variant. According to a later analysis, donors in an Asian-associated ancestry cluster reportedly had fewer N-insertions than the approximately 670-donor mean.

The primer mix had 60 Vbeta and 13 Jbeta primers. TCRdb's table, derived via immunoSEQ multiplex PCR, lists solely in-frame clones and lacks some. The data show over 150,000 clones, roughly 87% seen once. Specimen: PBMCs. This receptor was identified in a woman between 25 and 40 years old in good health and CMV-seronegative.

For the CDR3, the DNA is TGTGCCAGCAGGAATACTAGGAGCTCCTACAATGAGCAGTTCTTC. Its translation is CASRNTRSSYNEQFF. The gene calls are TRBV7-9 and TRBJ2-1; D possibly corresponds to TRBD2 (5 bases). The CDR3 is 15 amino acids. Germline V CDR1 and CDR2: SEHNR, FQNEAQ (reference sequence). V was clipped by 6 bases and J by 0 bases, with 12 bases between them.